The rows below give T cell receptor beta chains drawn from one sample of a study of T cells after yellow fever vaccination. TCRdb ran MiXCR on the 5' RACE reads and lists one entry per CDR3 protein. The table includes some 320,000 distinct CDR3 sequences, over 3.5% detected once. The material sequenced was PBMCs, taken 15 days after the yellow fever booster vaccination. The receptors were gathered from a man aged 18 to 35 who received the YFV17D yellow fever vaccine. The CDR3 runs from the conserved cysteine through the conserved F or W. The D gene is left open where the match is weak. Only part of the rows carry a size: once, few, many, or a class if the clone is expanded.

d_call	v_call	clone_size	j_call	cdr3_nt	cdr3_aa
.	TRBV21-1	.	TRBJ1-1	TGTGCCAGCAGCAATGGACTCAAGAACACTGAAGCTTTCTTT	CASSNGLKNTEAFF
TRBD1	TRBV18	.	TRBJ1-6	TGTGCCAGCTCAGTACAGGGACAGGCCAATTCACCCCTCCACTTT	CASSVQGQANSPLHF
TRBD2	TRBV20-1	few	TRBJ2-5	TGCAGTGCTAGAGATACTAGCGGGGGGAGGGAGACCCAGTACTTC	CSARDTSGGRETQYF
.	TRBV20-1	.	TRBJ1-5	TGCAGTGCCACCGGACAACATAGCAATCAGCCCCAGCATTTT	CSATGQHSNQPQHF
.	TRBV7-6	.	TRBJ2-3	TGTGCCAGCAGCTTAGACGGGGGAATGCAGTATTTT	CASSLDGGMQYF
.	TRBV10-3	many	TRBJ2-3	TGTGCCATCAGGACAGCAACTAGCACAGATACGCAGTATTTT	CAIRTATSTDTQYF
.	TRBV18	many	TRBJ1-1	TGTGCCAGCTCAACTACAGGGATCGGAAACACTGAAGCTTTCTTT	CASSTTGIGNTEAFF
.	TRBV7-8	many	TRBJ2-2	TGTGCCAGCAGCTCCAGGGCTCCGAACACCGGGGAGCTGTTTTTT	CASSSRAPNTGELFF
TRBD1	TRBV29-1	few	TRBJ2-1	TGCAGCGTTGATCCGACAGGGGCCCCTCAGTTCTTC	CSVDPTGAPQFF
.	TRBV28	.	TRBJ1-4	TGTGCCAGCAGTTCCGGGGGTTCCTTTGATGAAAAACTGTTTTTT	CASSSGGSFDEKLFF
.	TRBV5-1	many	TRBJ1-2	TGCGCCAGCAGCTACCAAGACAGCTATGGCTACACCTTC	CASSYQDSYGYTF
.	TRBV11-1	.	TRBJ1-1	TGTGCCAGCAGCTCTACCTCTCCCGTTGCGTTCGAAGCTTTCTTT	CASSSTSPVAFEAFF
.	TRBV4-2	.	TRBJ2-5	TGTGCCAGCAGCCAAGGTTGGAGGCCTCCTGCTGAGACCCAGTACTTC	CASSQGWRPPAETQYF
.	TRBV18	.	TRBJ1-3	TGTGCCAGCTCACCCACAGCGCGCTCTGGAAACACCATATATTTT	CASSPTARSGNTIYF
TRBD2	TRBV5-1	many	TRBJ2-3	TGCGCCAGCAGCTCCCCTAGCGGGGGTGATACGCAGTATTTT	CASSSPSGGDTQYF
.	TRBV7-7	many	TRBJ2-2	TGTGCTAGCAGCCCCGATCGCCGGGGACTCCCACAGACCGGGGAGCTGTTTTTT	CASSPDRRGLPQTGELFF
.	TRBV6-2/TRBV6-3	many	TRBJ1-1	TGTGCCAGCAGCCCCCAGTGGGGGAGGGAAGAAGCTTTCTTT	CASSPQWGREEAFF
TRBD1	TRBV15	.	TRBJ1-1	TGTGCCACCAGCAGAGATCGGGACAGCGCCGATGGGGCTTTCTTT	CATSRDRDSADGAFF
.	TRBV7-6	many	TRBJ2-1	TGTGCCAGCAGCTCGTCCCAGGTTTTGCCCCATGAGCAGTTCTTC	CASSSSQVLPHEQFF
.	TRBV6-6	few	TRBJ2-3	TGTGCCAGCAGTCCCAAAGGACTGGAAGATACGCAGTATTTT	CASSPKGLEDTQYF
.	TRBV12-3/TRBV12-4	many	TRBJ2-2	TGTGCCAGCAGTCTACAGACTAGCACCGGGGAGCTGTTTTTT	CASSLQTSTGELFF
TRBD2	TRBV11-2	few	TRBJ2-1	TGTGCCAGCAGCTTAGTTGGCGGGGGGCTTATTGAGCAGTTCTTC	CASSLVGGGLIEQFF
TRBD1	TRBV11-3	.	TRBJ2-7	TGTGCCAGCAGCTTAGGCCCTCCAGCCGGGACAGACTACGAGCAGTACTTC	CASSLGPPAGTDYEQYF
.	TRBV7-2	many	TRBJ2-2	TGTGCCAGCAGCCCGCAGAGACCCGGGGAGCTGTTTTTT	CASSPQRPGELFF
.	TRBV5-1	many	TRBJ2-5	TGCGCCAGCAGCCTGGACGGCGATGAGGAGACCCAGTACTTC	CASSLDGDEETQYF
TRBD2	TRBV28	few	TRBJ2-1	TGTGCCAGCCACGGACTAGCGGGAAACAATGAGCAGTTCTTC	CASHGLAGNNEQFF
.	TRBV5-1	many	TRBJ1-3	TGCGCCAGCAGTTATAATCCGGGACTGAACTCTGGAAACACCATATATTTT	CASSYNPGLNSGNTIYF
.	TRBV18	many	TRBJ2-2	TGTGCCAGCTCACCAGACGTGGCCGGGGAGCTGTTTTTT	CASSPDVAGELFF
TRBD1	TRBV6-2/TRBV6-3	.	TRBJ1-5	TGTGCCAGCAGATACAGGGGCGACCAGCCCCAGCATTTT	CASRYRGDQPQHF
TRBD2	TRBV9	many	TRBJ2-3	TGTGCCAGCAGCCCCCGACCGACTAGCGGGGGGGCAGATACGCAGTATTTT	CASSPRPTSGGADTQYF
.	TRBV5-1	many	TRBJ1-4	TGCGCCAGCAGCGCCCAACCACCAGTGGGTAATGAAAAACTGTTTTTT	CASSAQPPVGNEKLFF
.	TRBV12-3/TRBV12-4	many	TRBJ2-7	TGTGCCAGCAGTAGTCGAGCGGATGGAGGCGGCGAGCAGTACTTC	CASSSRADGGGEQYF
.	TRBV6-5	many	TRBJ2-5	TGTGCCAGCAGTCCAACAGAGGACCAAGAGACCCAGTACTTC	CASSPTEDQETQYF
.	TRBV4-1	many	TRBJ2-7	TGCGCCAGCAGCCAAGGACAGAACCTCTACGAGCAGTACTTC	CASSQGQNLYEQYF
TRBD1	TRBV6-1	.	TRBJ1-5	TGTGCCAGCGCGACAGGGTTTGCTCAGCCCCAGCATTTT	CASATGFAQPQHF
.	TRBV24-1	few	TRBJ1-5	TGTGCCGCCCACGGGGGTCAGCAGCCCCAGCATTTT	CAAHGGQQPQHF
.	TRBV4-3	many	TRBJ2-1	TGCGCCAGCACCCCAGAGCGAAGCTCCTACAATGAGCAGTTCTTC	CASTPERSSYNEQFF
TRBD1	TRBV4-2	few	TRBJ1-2	TGTGCCAGCAGCCAAGATCGGGACAGGGCTAATGGCTACACCTTC	CASSQDRDRANGYTF
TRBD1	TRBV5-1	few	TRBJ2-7	TGCGCCAGCGAAGTCGGACAGGGAGCCTACGAGCAGTACTTC	CASEVGQGAYEQYF
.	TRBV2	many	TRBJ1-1	TGTGCCAGCAGTGTCGATGGGAGACGCACTGAAGCTTTCTTT	CASSVDGRRTEAFF
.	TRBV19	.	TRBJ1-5	TGTGCCAGTAGTTCCACGCGGTATCGGCCCCAGCATTTT	CASSSTRYRPQHF
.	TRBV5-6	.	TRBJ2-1	TGTGCCAGCAGCTTACTAGGGAGTGGGAATGAGCAGTTCTTC	CASSLLGSGNEQFF
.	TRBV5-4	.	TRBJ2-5	TGTGCCAGCAGCCCCGGGGCCGCGGAGACCCAGTACTTC	CASSPGAAETQYF
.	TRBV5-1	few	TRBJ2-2	TGCGCCAGCAGCTTGAAGGATCCGAACACCGGGGAGCTGTTTTTT	CASSLKDPNTGELFF
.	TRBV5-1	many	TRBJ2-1	TGCGCCAGCAGCTTGCCTGGCGGGGTTGAGCAGTTCTTC	CASSLPGGVEQFF
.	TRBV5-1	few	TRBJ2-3	TGCGCCAGCAGGCGGGGAAGGGGCACAGATACGCAGTATTTT	CASRRGRGTDTQYF
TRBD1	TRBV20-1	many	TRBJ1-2	TGCAGTGCTAGAGTAATGGGACAGGGCCCCCATGGCTACACCTTC	CSARVMGQGPHGYTF
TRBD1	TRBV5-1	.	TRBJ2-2	TGCGCCAGCAGGAAAGGACAGGCCACCGGGGAGCTGTTTTTT	CASRKGQATGELFF
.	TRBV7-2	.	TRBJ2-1	TGTGCCAGCAGCCCCCCAAGGGGGGTTTACAATGAGCAGTTCTTC	CASSPPRGVYNEQFF
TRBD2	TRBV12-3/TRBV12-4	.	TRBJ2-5	TGTGCCAGCATTAGTAGCGGGGGGGGAGTGACCCAGTACTTC	CASISSGGGVTQYF
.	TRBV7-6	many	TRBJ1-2	TGTGCCAGCAGCTCGGGGTTGGACTATGGCTACACCTTC	CASSSGLDYGYTF
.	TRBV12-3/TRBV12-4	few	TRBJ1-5	TGTGCCAGCAGGAGAGTCCCGGGTCAGCCCCAGCATTTT	CASRRVPGQPQHF
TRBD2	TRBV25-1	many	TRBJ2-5	TGTGCCAGCAGTGACGGGGCTAGCGGGGGGCCGGGGGAGACCCAGTACTTC	CASSDGASGGPGETQYF
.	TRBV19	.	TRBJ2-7	TGTGCCAGTAGTAAAGGGACACCCGGATCCTACGAGCAGTACTTC	CASSKGTPGSYEQYF
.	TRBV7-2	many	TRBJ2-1	TGTGCCAGCAGCTCAGGGTTTTTCGAGCAGTTCTTC	CASSSGFFEQFF
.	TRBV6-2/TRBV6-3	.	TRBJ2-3	TGTGCCAGCAGTCTCACACCGGGGACTGGAGAGTATTTT	CASSLTPGTGEYF
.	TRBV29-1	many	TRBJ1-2	TGCAGCGTTGAAGATCGAGGGGGTTCCTATGGCTACACCTTC	CSVEDRGGSYGYTF
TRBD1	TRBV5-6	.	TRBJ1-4	TGTGCCAGCAGCTTAACTCCGGACAGGGCTAATGAAAAACTGTTTTTT	CASSLTPDRANEKLFF
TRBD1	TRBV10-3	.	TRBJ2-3	TGTGCCACCCAAACCGGGACAGGGGGCACAGATACGCAGTATTTT	CATQTGTGGTDTQYF
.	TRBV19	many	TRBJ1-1	TGTGCCAGTAAAAATCCACAGGTCTCGGGGGCTGGGACTGAAGCTTTCTTT	CASKNPQVSGAGTEAFF